Presented here are 27 T cell receptor beta chains from one specimen sequenced in a study of OX40 agonist ivuxolimab in advanced cancers. The library relied on the immunoSEQ multiplex PCR assay. The source is immuneACCESS, and TCRdb retained only in-frame sequences with V and J called. Part of the clones is not carried over; for the studies checked, unresolved V genes explain less than half of this, and the remainder is unexplained. Present in this sample are about 28,000 clones, roughly 82% of which were seen just once. Roughly 25% of the sample rests with the top ten. The sample was CD4+ or CD8+ T cells sorted from blood, taken in a trial of the OX40 agonist ivuxolimab. The source of these receptors is an adult with an advanced solid tumor such as melanoma, head and neck, liver or kidney cancer.

This clone was recorded a few times. The genes are TRBV5-1 and TRBJ2-7; D may be TRBD2 (6 bases). The CDR3 contains 14 residues. With 1 base removed from V and 2 bases from J, the gap between germline ends came to 10 bases. The V gene's germline CDR1 is SGHRS and CDR2 YFSETQ. As DNA, the CDR3 is TGCGCCAGCAGCTTGTTCGGGAGCCCCTACGAGCAGTACTTC. It is translated as CASSLFGSPYEQYF.

The rearrangement links TRBV6-5 to TRBJ2-2; no definite D call. The germline V gene has CDR1 MNHEY and CDR2 SVGAGI. Between the trimmed V and J ends, which lost 0 bases and 6 bases, there was a span of 8 bases. The CDR3 loop spans 14 amino acids. In nucleotides, the CDR3 is TGTGCCAGCAGTTACTCGAGAGGTTCCGGGGAGCTGTTTTTT. It translates to CASSYSRGSGELFF.

The CDR3 loop reads CASRTYRDSGNTIYF. Written as DNA, the CDR3 is TGTGCCAGCAGGACGTACCGGGACTCTGGAAACACCATATATTTT. The J gene is TRBJ1-3, the V gene TRBV27; no clear D gene. V lost 6 bases and J 0 bases, leaving 12 bases between the germline ends. Germline V gene data show CDR1 as MNHEY and CDR2 as SMNVEV (reference sequence). The CDR3 loop spans 15 amino acids.

The chain employs TRBV5-1 and TRBJ2-5; perhaps D is TRBD1 or TRBD2 (5 bases each). The length of the CDR3 is 14 residues. V was cut by 4 bases and J by 1 base, with 11 bases left in between. Per germline, CDR1 SGHRS and CDR2 YFSETQ. CDR3 region: CASSRVGTQETQYF. The CDR3 DNA sequence: TGCGCCAGCAGCCGCGTCGGGACCCAAGAGACCCAGTACTTC.

V gene TRBV19 combines with J gene TRBJ2-1; D gene unclear. Germline loops: CDR1 LNHDA, CDR2 SQIVND (reference sequence). Trimming took off 9 bases at V and 0 bases at J, with 6 bases between the two ends. The CDR3 sequence is 12 residues long. CDR3 DNA: TGTGCCAGCCGAAACTCCTACAATGAGCAGTTCTTC. Protein sequence: CASRNSYNEQFF.

The chain combines TRBV28 with TRBJ2-3; 10 positions agree with TRBD2. V shed 4 bases, J shed 2 bases, and the junction held 6 bases outside the gene matches. The CDR3 contains 16 residues. The germline gives CDR1 MDHEN, CDR2 SYDVKM. CDR3 DNA: TGTGCCAGCAGTTGGCTAGCGGGAGAGTACACAGATACGCAGTATTTT. Translating gives CASSWLAGEYTDTQYF.

This chain uses TRBV5-5 with TRBJ2-7; tentative D call: TRBD1 (5 bases). The V end lost 9 bases, the J end lost 7 bases, and 17 bases lay between the germline ends. CDR3 size: 12 residues. Germline CDR1 reads SGHKS; CDR2 reads YYEKEE (reference sequence). The CDR3 protein is CATGHSTWEQYF. DNA for the CDR3: TGTGCCACCGGACACAGTACGTGGGAGCAGTACTTC.

The chain combines TRBV5-1 with TRBJ2-1; TRBD2 might be the D (5 bases). V was cut by 4 bases and J by 0 bases, with 8 bases left in between. The CDR3 totals 14 residues. CDR1 and CDR2 from the germline V gene are SGHRS and YFSETQ. The CDR3 DNA reads as TGCGCCAGCAGCCTCCGGGGCTCCTACAATGAGCAGTTCTTC. This encodes CASSLRGSYNEQFF.

This clone was observed once. Written as DNA, the CDR3 is TGTGCCAGCAGCTTAACCGACCCGGGACTAGCGGGAGGAAGGGACAATGAGCAGTTCTTC. It encodes CASSLTDPGLAGGRDNEQFF. V usage is TRBV13 and J usage is TRBJ2-1, with TRBD2 matching over 15 bases. The junction had 13 bases not matched to a gene; V was cut back by 2 bases and J by 5 bases. The germline CDR1 and CDR2 sequences are PRHDT and FYEKMQ (reference sequence). The CDR3 spans 20 residues.

This chain's CDR3 is CASSLNRGQSTEAFF. The CDR3 DNA reads TGCGCCAGCAGCTTAAACAGGGGGCAGAGCACTGAAGCTTTCTTT. The V gene is TRBV5-1, the J gene TRBJ1-1; 9 nucleotides agree with TRBD1. V dropped 2 bases and J dropped 4; count of bases not matched to a gene: 6. The CDR3 totals 15 residues. Germline V gene sequence: CDR1 SGHRS, CDR2 YFSETQ.

The genes are TRBV30 and TRBJ2-1; D gene unclear. CDR3 length: 12 amino acids. V was shortened by 2 bases and J by 9 bases, with 11 bases between the two germline ends. Germline V lookup: CDR1 GTSNPN, CDR2 SVGIG (reference sequence). The CDR3 sequence: CAWSISWSEQFF. The CDR3 DNA is TGTGCCTGGAGTATATCTTGGAGTGAGCAGTTCTTC.

The chain recombines TRBV2 with TRBJ1-4, with 7 bases aligning to TRBD1. Trimming cost V 5 bases and J 8 bases; bases outside gene matches: 11. CDR3 size: 15 residues. Germline-derived CDR1 and CDR2 are SNHLY and FYNNEI. The CDR3 region is CASSNNRGSSEKLFF. Here the CDR3 DNA reads TGTGCCAGCAGTAACAACAGGGGTTCGAGCGAAAAACTGTTTTTT.

This clone was detected only once. The rearrangement links TRBV30 to TRBJ2-1, with 9 bases fitting TRBD2. The germline CDR1 and CDR2 sequences are GTSNPN and SVGIG (reference sequence). V trimming: 3 bases; J trimming: 15 bases; junction bases outside the gene matches: 6. CDR3 length equals 11 residues. The CDR3 region is CAWSLQREAFF. The CDR3, as DNA: TGTGCCTGGAGCCTACAGCGGGAGGCGTTCTTC. The complete variable domain, with remaining parts taken from reference TRBV30 and TRBJ2-1, reads SQTIHQWPATLVQPVGSPLSLECTVEGTSNPNLYWYRQAAGRGLQLLFYSVGIGQISSEVPQNLSASRPQDRQFILSSKKLLLSDSGFYLCAWSLQREAFFGPGTRLTVL.

V is TRBV19 and J is TRBJ2-3; a weak D match, TRBD1 (6 bases). Germline CDR1 reads LNHDA; CDR2 reads SQIVND (reference sequence). The CDR3 runs 17 residues. The CDR3 coding sequence is TGTGCGAGATTAGGGGGACCGGGCAGCGACTTCACAGATACGCAGTATTTT. Encoded protein: CARLGGPGSDFTDTQYF.

This chain uses TRBV5-4 with TRBJ2-5; TRBD2 aligns across 11 bases. The CDR3 contains 14 residues. Germline lookup yields CDR1 SGHNT and CDR2 YYREEE (reference sequence). Trimming removed 2 bases from V and 4 bases from J; junction bases left unmatched: 1. The CDR3 DNA reads TGTGCCAGCAGCTTACTAGCGGGAGCAGAGACCCAGTACTTC. Protein: CASSLLAGAETQYF.

This chain connects TRBV5-6 to TRBJ2-1; D uncertain. V was pared by 0 bases and J by 0 bases, with 13 bases between. In germline, CDR1 is SGHDT, CDR2 YYEEEE. The CDR3 runs 17 residues. In DNA form, the CDR3 reads TGTGCCAGCAGCTTGGCGGGCGGATGGAGCTCCTACAATGAGCAGTTCTTC. This gives the protein CASSLAGGWSSYNEQFF. Full variable domain (rest looked up from reference TRBV5-6 and TRBJ2-1): DAGVTQSPTHLIKTRGQQVTLRCSPKSGHDTVSWYQQALGQGPQFIFQYYEEEERQRGNFPDRFSGHQFPNYSSELNVNALLLGDSALYLCASSLAGGWSSYNEQFFGPGTRLTVL.

The chain carries TRBV10-3 and TRBJ2-3, with TRBD2 matching 8 bases. J gave up 5 bases and V 8 bases, and 9 bases lay outside the gene matches. There are 14 residues in the CDR3. Germline V CDR1 and CDR2: ENHRY, SYGVKD. The CDR3 DNA reads TGTGCCATCCTGGGTAGCGGGACCTTAGATACGCAGTATTTT. This gives the protein CAILGSGTLDTQYF.

The chain joins TRBV7-9 to TRBJ2-2; D might be TRBD2 (5 bases). The ends were cut back, 3 bases at V and 0 bases at J, with 8 bases in the middle. CDR3 length: 15 residues. Germline CDR1 SEHNR, CDR2 FQNEAQ (reference sequence). The CDR3: CASSFTGANTGELFF. The DNA of the CDR3 is TGTGCCAGCAGCTTTACCGGGGCGAACACCGGGGAGCTGTTTTTT.

The genes are TRBV4-2 and TRBJ2-7, with TRBD1 matching over 9 bases. The trim removed 5 bases at V and 9 bases at J, leaving 17 bases unmatched. CDR3 length: 16 amino acids. Germline V gene data show CDR1 as LGHNA and CDR2 as YNFKEQ. CDR3 residues: CASSDLGTGNLRRQYF. CDR3 nucleotides: TGTGCCAGCAGCGACCTTGGGACAGGGAATTTGCGCCGGCAGTACTTC.

The rearrangement uses TRBV9 and TRBJ2-7; D may be TRBD2 (6 bases). CDR1 and CDR2 (germline): SGDLS, YYNGEE. The CDR3 covers 13 residues. V was clipped by 4 bases and J by 7 bases, with 15 bases between them. The CDR3 sequence: CASSSVWAGEQYF. The CDR3, as DNA: TGTGCCAGCAGCTCCGTTTGGGCGGGGGAGCAGTACTTC.

The rearrangement links TRBV30 to TRBJ2-1, with a possible D match to TRBD1 (5 bases). Looked up from germline, CDR1 is GTSNPN and CDR2 is SVGIG (reference sequence). This CDR3 is built from 12 residues. V was pared by 3 bases and J by 5 bases, with 8 bases between. For the CDR3, the DNA is TGTGCCTGGAGAACACAGGACAATGAGCAGTTCTTC. This gives the protein CAWRTQDNEQFF.

The rearrangement joins TRBV7-2 to TRBJ2-7, with 12 bases fitting TRBD2. The trim removed 3 bases at V and 2 bases at J, leaving 2 bases unmatched. Germline values: CDR1 SGHTA, CDR2 FQGNSA. This CDR3 is 15 amino acids long. This CDR3 is CASSFRTSGTYEQYF. In DNA, the CDR3 is TGTGCCAGCAGCTTCCGGACTAGCGGGACCTACGAGCAGTACTTC.

V is TRBV2 and J is TRBJ2-2, with TRBD2 matching over 9 bases. The CDR3 totals 16 residues. The trim removed 4 bases at V and 2 bases at J, leaving 5 bases unmatched. The V gene's germline CDR1 is SNHLY and CDR2 FYNNEI. Here the CDR3 DNA reads TGTGCCAGCAGTGGTCTAGCGGGATTAAACACCGGGGAGCTGTTTTTT. Translating it yields CASSGLAGLNTGELFF.

The chain recombines TRBV11-3 with TRBJ2-5; TRBD1 matches 9 bases. J gave up 3 bases and V 5 bases, and 4 bases lay outside the gene matches. Looked up from germline, CDR1 is SGHNT and CDR2 is YENEEA. The CDR3 is made up of 14 amino acids. The CDR3 bases are TGTGCCAGCAGCGCACGGACAGGGGAAGAGACCCAGTACTTC. Protein sequence: CASSARTGEETQYF.

This chain joins TRBV7-9 and TRBJ2-7; 8 nucleotides line up with TRBD1. The germline CDR1 and CDR2 sequences are SEHNR and FQNEAQ (reference sequence). CDR3 length equals 16 residues. Trimming cost V 1 base and J 1 base; bases outside gene matches: 6. CDR3 nucleotide sequence: TGTGCCAGCAGCTTAGGGGCGGACAGGGATTCCTACGAGCAGTACTTC. This translates into CASSLGADRDSYEQYF.

There are many counts of this clone. The chain links TRBV9 to TRBJ2-6, with D maybe TRBD1 (6 bases). Trimming took 2 bases from V and 1 from J, leaving 7 bases between them. From germline, CDR1 is SGDLS and CDR2 YYNGEE. The CDR3 is 15 amino acids. CDR3 nucleotide sequence: TGTGCCAGCAGCGTGGGGGCTTCTGGGGCCAACGTCCTGACTTTC. This encodes CASSVGASGANVLTF.

As to this clone: A read error may be the cause here, since a much bigger clone is one base away. The sample carries other DNA sequences with the same CDR3. This chain joins TRBV14 and TRBJ1-1; D not certain. Between the trimmed V and J ends, which lost 0 bases and 1 base, there was a span of 9 bases. CDR3 length: 15 amino acids. The germline CDR1 and CDR2 sequences are SGHDN and FVKESK. The CDR3 is CASSQEAQKNTEAFF. The CDR3 DNA is TGTGCCAGCAGCCAAGAGGCTCAGAAGAACACTGAAGCTTTCTTT.